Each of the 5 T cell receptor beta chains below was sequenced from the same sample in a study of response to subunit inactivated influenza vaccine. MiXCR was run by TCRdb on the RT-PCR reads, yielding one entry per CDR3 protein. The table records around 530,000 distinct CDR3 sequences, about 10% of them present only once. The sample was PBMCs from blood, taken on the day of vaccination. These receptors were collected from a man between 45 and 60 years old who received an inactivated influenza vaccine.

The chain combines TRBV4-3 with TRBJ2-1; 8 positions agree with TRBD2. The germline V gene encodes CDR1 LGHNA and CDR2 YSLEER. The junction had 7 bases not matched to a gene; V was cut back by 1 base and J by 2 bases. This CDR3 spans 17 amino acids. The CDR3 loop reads CASSQGPVSGAYNEQFF. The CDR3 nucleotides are TGCGCCAGCAGCCAAGGCCCGGTTAGCGGGGCCTACAATGAGCAGTTCTTC.

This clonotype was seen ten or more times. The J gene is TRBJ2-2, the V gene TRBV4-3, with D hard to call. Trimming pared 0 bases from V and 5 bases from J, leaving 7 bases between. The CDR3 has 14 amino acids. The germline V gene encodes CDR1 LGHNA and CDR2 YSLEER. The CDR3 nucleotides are TGCGCCAGCAGCCAAGATCCGGGTACCGGGGAGCTGTTTTTT. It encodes CASSQDPGTGELFF.

The CDR3 protein is CASSQDLAGSVTQYF. The CDR3 bases are TGCGCCAGCAGCCAAGATCTCGCGGGCTCGGTGACCCAGTACTTC. The chain is built from TRBV4-3 and TRBJ2-5, with D possibly matching TRBD2 (5 bases). Germline CDR1 is LGHNA and CDR2 is YSLEER. With 0 bases removed from V and 7 bases from J, the gap between germline ends came to 15 bases. The CDR3 runs 15 residues.

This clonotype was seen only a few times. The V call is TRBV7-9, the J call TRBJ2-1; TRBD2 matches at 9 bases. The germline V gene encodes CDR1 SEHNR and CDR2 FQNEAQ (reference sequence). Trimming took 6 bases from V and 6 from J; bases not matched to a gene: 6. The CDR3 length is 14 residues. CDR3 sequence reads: CASSLAGITNEQFF. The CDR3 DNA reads TGTGCCAGCAGTCTAGCGGGAATTACCAATGAGCAGTTCTTC.

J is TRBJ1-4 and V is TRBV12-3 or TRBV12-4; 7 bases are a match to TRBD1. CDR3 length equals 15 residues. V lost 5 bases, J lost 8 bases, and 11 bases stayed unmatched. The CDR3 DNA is TGTGCCAGCAGTCCCGGAGGGGGCAGTTTCGAAAAACTGTTTTTT. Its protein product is CASSPGGGSFEKLFF.